The 17 T cell receptor beta chains below all came from one sample that was sequenced in a study of blood T cell repertoires in COVID-19. Generated by immunoSEQ multiplex PCR, the TCRdb table keeps only in-frame clones and is missing some. The sample has over 200,000 clones; nearly 90% are singletons. Sample: peripheral blood. These receptors were taken from a woman under 30 who had recovered from COVID-19.

The rearrangement joins TRBV5-4 to TRBJ1-3; TRBD1 is a possible D gene (5 bases). The CDR3 has 14 amino acids. The germline gives CDR1 SGHNT, CDR2 YYREEE (reference sequence). The V end was cut by 4 bases, the J end by 3 bases, with 11 bases between. Here the CDR3 reads CASSRGEFGNTIYF. CDR3 coding DNA: TGTGCCAGCAGCCGGGGGGAGTTTGGAAACACCATATATTTT.

The chain carries TRBV19 and TRBJ2-7; D is perhaps TRBD2 (6 bases). V was shortened by 5 bases and J by 2 bases, with 19 bases between the two germline ends. The CDR3 contains 16 residues. From germline, CDR1 is LNHDA and CDR2 SQIVND (reference sequence). The CDR3 DNA sequence: TGTGCCAGTAGTCCCCTCCCCGGGACTCACACCTACGAGCAGTACTTC. As protein: CASSPLPGTHTYEQYF. Filled out from reference TRBV19 and TRBJ2-7, the complete variable domain reads DGGITQSPKYLFRKEGQNVTLSCEQNLNHDAMYWYRQDPGQGLRLIYYSQIVNDFQKGDIAEGYSVSREKKESFPLTVTSAQKNPTAFYLCASSPLPGTHTYEQYFGPGTRLTVT.

As DNA, the CDR3 is TGTGCCAGCAGGGCGAATAAGCGGGGACGCCGCGAATACAATGAGCAGTTCTTC. Translation: CASRANKRGRREYNEQFF. The genes are TRBV3-1 (or the pseudogene TRBV3-2) and TRBJ2-1, with 7 bases aligning to TRBD2. The CDR3 covers 18 residues. V was clipped by 6 bases and J by 4 bases; unmatched bases: 18. Germline CDR1 reads LGHDT; CDR2 reads YNNKEL (reference sequence).

The chain links TRBV7-9 to TRBJ2-7, with TRBD2 identical over 8 bases. J lost 3 bases, V lost 4 bases, and 8 bases had no gene match. The CDR3 has 15 residues. The germline gives CDR1 SEHNR, CDR2 FQNEAQ (reference sequence). The CDR3: CASSSPGLGFYEQYF. In nucleotides, the CDR3 is TGTGCCAGCAGCTCTCCGGGACTAGGATTCTACGAGCAGTACTTC.

This chain joins TRBV5-6 and TRBJ2-7, with D maybe TRBD2 (6 bases). Germline values: CDR1 SGHDT, CDR2 YYEEEE. This CDR3 contains 13 residues. V lost 3 bases and J lost 6, with 13 bases in between. CDR3 DNA: TGTGCCAGCAGCTGGAGCGGGTTGGCCGAGCAGTACTTC. Protein sequence: CASSWSGLAEQYF.

This sequence joins TRBV5-4 and TRBJ2-7; the D gene is possibly TRBD1 (5 bases). Trimming stripped 4 bases from V and 2 bases from J, with 16 bases between. The CDR3 is 15 residues long. Germline loops: CDR1 SGHNT, CDR2 YYREEE (reference sequence). CDR3 sequence: CASSLRVAPTYEQYF. The CDR3 DNA reads TGTGCCAGCAGCCTCAGGGTTGCACCAACCTACGAGCAGTACTTC. Together with reference TRBV5-4 and TRBJ2-7, the CDR3 gives the full variable domain: ETGVTQSPTHLIKTRGQQVTLRCSSQSGHNTVSWYQQALGQGPQFIFQYYREEENGRGNFPPRFSGLQFPNYSSELNVNALELDDSALYLCASSLRVAPTYEQYFGPGTRLTVT.

The rearrangement links TRBV25-1 to TRBJ1-1, with D unclear. CDR1 and CDR2 (germline): MGHDK, SYGVNS. V lost 2 bases to trimming and J lost 5 bases, with 6 bases between them. This CDR3 is 12 amino acids long. The CDR3: CASSEGGTEAFF. The DNA of the CDR3 is TGTGCCAGCAGTGAAGGCGGTACTGAAGCTTTCTTT. Filled out from reference TRBV25-1 and TRBJ1-1, the complete variable domain reads EADIYQTPRYLVIGTGKKITLECSQTMGHDKMYWYQQDPGMELHLIHYSYGVNSTEKGDLSSESTVSRIRTEHFPLTLESARPSHTSQYLCASSEGGTEAFFGQGTRLTVV.

This clone was picked up one time. V and J are TRBV4-1 and TRBJ1-5; D not certain. The V gene lost 0 bases and the J gene lost 3 bases, with 12 bases spanning the gap. There are 16 residues in the CDR3. CDR1 and CDR2 from the germline V gene are MGHRA and YSYEKL. The CDR3 DNA reads TGCGCCAGCAGCCAAGAAACGGGAGCTTACAATCAGCCCCAGCATTTT. This codes for CASSQETGAYNQPQHF.

The V call is TRBV7-3, the J call TRBJ1-5; no clear D gene. There are 14 residues in the CDR3. Germline values: CDR1 SGHTA, CDR2 FQGTGA. Trimming shortened V by 3 bases and J by 6 bases, and 12 bases separated the two germline ends. CDR3 bases: TGTGCCAGCAGCTTTGGTGGGAGAGGTCAGCCCCAGCATTTT. Protein sequence: CASSFGGRGQPQHF.

The V call is TRBV7-9, the J call TRBJ2-1; perhaps TRBD1 as D (6 bases). The CDR3 contains 13 residues. Trimming removed 4 bases from V and 4 bases from J, with 8 bases in between. The germline CDR1 and CDR2 sequences are SEHNR and FQNEAQ (reference sequence). CDR3 protein: CASSSTGYNEQFF. The CDR3 coding sequence is TGTGCCAGCAGCTCCACAGGGTACAATGAGCAGTTCTTC. Using reference TRBV7-9 and TRBJ2-1 for the parts outside the CDR3, the full variable domain is DTGVSQNPRHKITKRGQNVTFRCDPISEHNRLYWYRQTLGQGPEFLTYFQNEAQLEKSRLLSDRFSAERPKGSFSTLEIQRTEQGDSAMYLCASSSTGYNEQFFGPGTRLTVL.

This rearrangement joins TRBV5-6 to TRBJ1-4, with D possibly TRBD1 on 5 matching bases. From germline, CDR1 is SGHDT and CDR2 YYEEEE. The CDR3 has 13 amino acids. Trimming removed 3 bases at V and 5 bases at J, with 8 bases between. CDR3 DNA sequence: TGTGCCAGCAGCTCGACAGAAAATGAAAAACTGTTTTTT. Protein product: CASSSTENEKLFF.

The chain uses TRBV24-1 and TRBJ2-1, with TRBD2 matching 14 bases. J lost 2 bases, V lost 10 bases, and 3 bases had no gene match. CDR1 and CDR2 (germline): KGHDR, SFDVKD. The CDR3 spans 15 residues. The CDR3 nucleotides are TGTGCCACGGGGACTAGCGGGAGCCCCTACAATGAGCAGTTCTTC. Protein sequence: CATGTSGSPYNEQFF.

This chain links TRBV4-2 with TRBJ2-5, with D possibly being TRBD2 (6 bases). The germline CDR1 and CDR2 sequences are LGHNA and YNFKEQ. The CDR3 is 18 amino acids. The V and J ends lost 0 bases and 4 bases respectively, with 21 bases between them. CDR3 DNA: TGTGCCAGCAGCCAAGATGGGACGGGAGCTCTAAAGGTAGAGACCCAGTACTTC. Its translation is CASSQDGTGALKVETQYF.

The CDR3 reads CASSLAFGLGSAEQYF. CDR3 in DNA: TGTGCCAGCAGCTTAGCCTTCGGACTAGGAAGCGCCGAGCAGTACTTC. The rearrangement uses TRBV7-2 and TRBJ2-7; 7 bases agree with TRBD2. V lost 0 bases and J lost 6; bases outside the gene matches: 11. CDR3 size: 16 residues. From germline, CDR1 is SGHTA and CDR2 FQGNSA.

The chain uses TRBV7-2 and TRBJ1-2; D not certain. V gave up 3 bases and J gave up 4 bases, with 15 bases separating them. CDR3 length equals 15 residues. Germline values: CDR1 SGHTA, CDR2 FQGNSA. In DNA, the CDR3 is TGTGCCAGCAGCTTGCCCTCCTCAGGAACCTATGGCTACACCTTC. It yields the protein CASSLPSSGTYGYTF. The entire variable domain, with the rest obtained from reference TRBV7-2 and TRBJ1-2, is as follows: GAGVSQSPSNKVTEKGKDVELRCDPISGHTALYWYRQSLGQGLEFLIYFQGNSAPDKSGLPSDRFSAERTGGSVSTLTIQRTQQEDSAVYLCASSLPSSGTYGYTFGSGTRLTVV.

The CDR3 nucleotides are TGTGCCAGCAGTTTCCCCCAGCAGGGAGGTGGCTATGGCTACACCTTC. This encodes CASSFPQQGGGYGYTF. This rearrangement joins TRBV6-5 to TRBJ1-2; D is perhaps TRBD1 (5 bases). Trimming took off 4 bases at V and 4 bases at J, with 19 bases between the two ends. The CDR3 covers 16 residues. Germline V gene data show CDR1 as MNHEY and CDR2 as SVGAGI.

V and J are TRBV6-5 and TRBJ1-2, with D tentatively TRBD1 (5 bases). Trimming removed 3 bases from V and 7 bases from J, with 21 bases in between. The CDR3 consists of 16 residues. Germline values: CDR1 MNHEY, CDR2 SVGAGI. CDR3 amino acids: CASSYRAPQGNGGYTF. In DNA, the CDR3 is TGTGCCAGCAGTTATAGGGCACCTCAGGGAAACGGTGGCTACACCTTC.